The sequence of this T cell receptor (beta chain) was determined in a study of graft-versus-host responses after intestinal transplantation. Assay: immunoSEQ multiplex PCR; the TCRdb copy retains only in-frame clones and omits some. This repertoire shows about 7,000 clones, roughly a third found once; its top ten account for 6%. CFSE-labeled responder cells (around 200,000) were plated with around 200,000 irradiated, violet-dye-labeled stimulator cells. Upon completion of the reaction, proliferating CFSE-low responders, both CD3+CD4+ and CD3+CD8+, were sorted. The ends lost 0 bases at V and 9 bases at J; junction bases unmatched: 10. Germline CDR1 SGHDN, CDR2 FVKESK. The CDR3 contains 17 residues.

This clonotype was obtained from a human patient who was an organ donor for intestinal transplantation. Sequencing used alloreactive CD8+ T cells from a mixed lymphocyte reaction culture, obtained before transplantation. The subset here: CFSE-low proliferating T cells sorted from roughly six-day pre-transplant mixed lymphocyte reaction (GvH or HvG direction). The rearrangement joins TRBV14 to TRBJ1-6; 8 bases are shared with TRBD1. The CDR3 region is CASSQDIGQGFSSPLHF. CDR3 DNA sequence: TGTGCCAGCAGCCAAGATATAGGACAGGGTTTTAGTTCACCCCTCCACTTT. Full variable domain (remainder filled in from reference TRBV14 and TRBJ1-6): EAGVTQFPSHSVIEKGQTVTLRCDPISGHDNLYWYRRVMGKEIKFLLHFVKESKQDESGMPNNRFLAERTGGTYSTLKVQPAELEDSGVYFCASSQDIGQGFSSPLHFGNGTRLTVT.